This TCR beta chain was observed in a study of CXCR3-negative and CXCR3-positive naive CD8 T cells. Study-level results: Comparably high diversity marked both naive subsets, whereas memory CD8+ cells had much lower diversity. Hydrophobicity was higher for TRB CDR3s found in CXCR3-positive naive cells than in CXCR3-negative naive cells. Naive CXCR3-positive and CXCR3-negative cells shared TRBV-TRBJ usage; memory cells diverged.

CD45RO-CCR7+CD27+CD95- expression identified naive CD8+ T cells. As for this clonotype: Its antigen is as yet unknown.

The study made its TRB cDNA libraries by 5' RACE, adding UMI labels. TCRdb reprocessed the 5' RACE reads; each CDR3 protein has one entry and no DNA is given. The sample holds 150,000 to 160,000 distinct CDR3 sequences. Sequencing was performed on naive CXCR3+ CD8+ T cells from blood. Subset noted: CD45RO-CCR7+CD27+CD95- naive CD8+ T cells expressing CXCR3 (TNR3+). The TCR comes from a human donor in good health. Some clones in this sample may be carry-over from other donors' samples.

The chain's CDR3 is CSVPGGSGYYEQYF. The chain has TRBV29-1 and TRBJ2-7; the TCRdb D gene call, TRBD2, has no DNA to confirm it. The CDR3 has 14 residues. Germline CDR1 and CDR2: SQVTM and ANQGSEA.